This T cell receptor beta chain was recovered during a study of radiation and T cells in renal cell carcinoma. CDR1 and CDR2 (germline): SGHRS, YFSETQ. V was shortened by 4 bases and J by 0 bases, with 14 bases between the two germline ends. The CDR3 loop spans 16 amino acids. For this clone: Its target is unknown.

Study-wide results and limits: From baseline, blood top tumor clonotypes peaked at 2 weeks post-radiation. Pretreatment tumor biopsies were lacking, so baseline clonotypes are unknown.

Regarding time point: blood 2 weeks post-SBRT. Stated treatment: 15 Gy SBRT to primary tumor, nephrectomy 4 weeks later. Blood was sampled at baseline, 2 weeks and 4 weeks after SBRT. TCRdb keeps only in-frame clones here, not all; method: immunoSEQ multiplex PCR. The repertoire holds some 120,000 clones, with around 89% as singletons. This clonotype was sampled from a woman in her seventies with renal cell carcinoma. The specimen comprised blood, sampled from a patient whose treatment included radiotherapy and nephrectomy. The V and J genes are TRBV5-1 and TRBJ1-3, with a tentative D call TRBD1 (5 bases). The CDR3 bases are TGCGCCAGCAGCAACAGGAATACGATCTCTGGAAACACCATATATTTT. This codes for CASSNRNTISGNTIYF.